The subject of this entry is one TCR beta chain. These data belong to a study of blood T cell repertoires in COVID-19. About the study: Sites in the United States, Italy and Spain provided acute and convalescent COVID-19 samples. Sample material is recorded as cDNA or gDNA derived from T cells, B-cell-depleted T cells, or PBMCs.

Trimming shortened V by 2 bases and J by 3 bases, and 5 bases separated the two germline ends. The length of the CDR3 is 13 residues. Germline CDR1 reads SEHNR; CDR2 reads FQNEAQ (reference sequence). Sequencing was performed with immunoSEQ multiplex PCR; in TCRdb, only in-frame clones are kept and a portion is missing. The data hold about 410,000 clones, with roughly 89% observed a single time. V is TRBV7-9 and J is TRBJ1-3, with D unresolved. Sequencing was done on a sample of peripheral blood. This clonotype originated in a woman aged 30 to 39 with active or convalescent COVID-19. Here the CDR3 reads CASSLRLGNTIYF. As DNA, the CDR3 is TGTGCCAGCAGCTTACGTCTTGGAAACACCATATATTTT. The full variable domain, rest sourced from reference TRBV7-9 and TRBJ1-3, is DTGVSQNPRHKITKRGQNVTFRCDPISEHNRLYWYRQTLGQGPEFLTYFQNEAQLEKSRLLSDRFSAERPKGSFSTLEIQRTEQGDSAMYLCASSLRLGNTIYFGEGSWLTVV.